This T cell receptor beta chain is from a study of cytomegalovirus exposure and HLA in healthy donors. The overall study: There were 65 million to 85 million unique TCRs (from HLA-typed donors) in an early data release.

Findings of the study overall: Productive rates of about 87% or about 30% were seen for most TCR beta V segments in an earlier analysis.

The germline gives CDR1 LGHNA, CDR2 YNFKEQ. J was trimmed by 2 bases and V by 0 bases; bases with no gene match: 4. CDR3 length: 16 residues. Worth noting for this clone: The antigen remains unidentified.

It was with 60 Vbeta and 13 Jbeta primers that the PCR ran. The method was immunoSEQ multiplex PCR; TCRdb's version includes in-frame clones alone and lacks a portion of them. The profile shows fewer than 130,000 clones, about 80% of them singletons. Material for sequencing was PBMCs. V and J are TRBV4-2 and TRBJ2-7, with TRBD1 identical over 10 bases. The sequence was obtained from a woman aged 55-69 years in good health and CMV-seropositive. CDR3 region: CASSQELGTGAYEQYF. The CDR3 DNA sequence: TGTGCCAGCAGCCAAGAGTTAGGGACAGGGGCCTACGAGCAGTACTTC.